The sequence of this T cell receptor beta chain was determined in a study of T-cell reconstitution after alpha-beta-depleted transplantation in children. Study-wide findings and caveats: Some patients' high day-60 TCRbeta diversity was traced to surviving recipient T cells and thymic progenitors. At the one-year point after transplant, T-cell counts and TCRbeta diversity were found to come mostly from T cells that had been newly produced.

This sample's TCRbeta library carried unique molecular identifier barcodes. TCRdb re-analysed the PCR reads in MiXCR, keeping a single row per CDR3 protein. Of approximately 300,000 distinct CDR3 sequences in the sample, roughly 11% were seen once. This clonotype was recorded at least ten times. The antigen remains unidentified. V was pared by 2 bases and J by 2 bases, with 4 bases of the junction left unmatched. This CDR3 contains 15 residues. The germline CDR1 and CDR2 sequences are MGHRA and YSYEKL. This sequence joins TRBV4-1 and TRBJ2-7, with TRBD2 identical over 9 bases. The material sequenced was peripheral blood, taken 180 days after TCRalphabeta/CD19-depleted stem cell transplant. The sequence was obtained from a male patient between 2 and 9 years old who had a stem cell transplant for chronic granulomatous disease, so the T cells may come from the graft donor. This chain's CDR3 is CASSQSGGFPYEQYF. CDR3 DNA sequence: TGCGCCAGCAGCCAAAGCGGGGGGTTTCCCTACGAGCAGTACTTC.